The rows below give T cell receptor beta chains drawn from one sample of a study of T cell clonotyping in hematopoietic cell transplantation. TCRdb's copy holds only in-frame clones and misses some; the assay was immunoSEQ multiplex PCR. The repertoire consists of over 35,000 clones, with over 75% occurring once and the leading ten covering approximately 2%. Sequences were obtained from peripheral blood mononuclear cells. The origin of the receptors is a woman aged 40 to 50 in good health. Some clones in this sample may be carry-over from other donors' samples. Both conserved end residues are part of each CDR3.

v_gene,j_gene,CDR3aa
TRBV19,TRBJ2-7,CASSMTPYEQYF
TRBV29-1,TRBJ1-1,CSVRQGMTEAFF
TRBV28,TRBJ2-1,CASSPPDRQGEQFF
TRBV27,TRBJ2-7,CASSSLGTSTLEQYF
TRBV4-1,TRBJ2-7,CASSQSEPYEQYF
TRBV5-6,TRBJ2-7,CASSLGGGGRDEQYF
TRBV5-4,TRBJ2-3,CATIGPDTQYF
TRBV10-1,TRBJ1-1,CASRARQNTEAFF
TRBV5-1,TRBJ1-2,CASSLVRVGGNGYTF
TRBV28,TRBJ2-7,CASSLIAGGPPGGEQYF
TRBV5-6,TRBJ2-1,CASSLELGRVRRNEQFF
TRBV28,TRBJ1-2,CASRSQSWDYGYTF